The T cell receptor beta chain under discussion was sequenced for a study of cytomegalovirus exposure and HLA in healthy donors (dated by TCRdb to about 2017). For context, the study as a whole: According to a later analysis, the approximately 120 validation repertoires were produced on the same platform as the 666 repertoires of the first cohort. To predict cytomegalovirus infection status, the study brought together high-throughput TCR immunosequencing, statistical association of individual TCRs with disease status, and machine learning. The study was designed to test whether signatures of past pathogen exposure could be identified by cataloging public T cell receptors. Along with the roughly 700-subject first cohort, a separate validation cohort of over a hundred different subjects was used.

Library creation used the immunoSEQ multiplex PCR assay. For the original study's pipeline: A statistical classification framework was built to diagnose cytomegalovirus status from the catalog of TCR beta chain sequences. The clones in this table, taken by TCRdb from immuneACCESS, are in-frame only. Not every clone is retained; where verified, under half of the shortfall comes from an unresolved V gene, and the cause of the rest is unknown. V and J calls and clone size come straight from that table; D and trimming were deduced from the DNA. The sample has 100,000 to 150,000 clones on record, 70% to 90% of them singletons. About 1.8% of the sample goes to the ten largest clones. What the research found in general, with its limitations: In a later analysis, TCRs clustered in the first cohort were found to also tend to co-occur in the roughly 130 validation repertoires, with over 90% of cluster scores above 0. A total of roughly 160 TCR beta chains were listed by the study as associated with cytomegalovirus. In vitro tests confirmed that a few of the cytomegalovirus-associated TCR beta chains recognize cytomegalovirus antigens. Across donors, most TCR sequences were observed very rarely, whereas some public TCRs were present in many individuals. According to the authors, the approach could potentially be generalized to other disease states and immunological phenotypes. All 120 repertoires were used to score co-occurrence in the validation cohort in a later analysis, because that analysis had no HLA typing for the cohort. The classifier was reported to diagnose cytomegalovirus status with high specificity and sensitivity in both the original cohort and the validation cohort.

This clone was seen only once. The antigen it binds to is not known. The sample holds no much larger clone one base away, and base qualities are not on file. Separate from the roughly 700-subject first cohort, the validation cohort of roughly 110 subjects was the group to which the donors belonged. For this chain, trimming is 5 bases at the V end and 8 bases at the J end, and the number of junction bases without a gene match is 8. The CDR3 contains 14 residues, cysteine and phenylalanine counted. The entry retains the CDR3 DNA only, 42 bases that are in frame from base 1. As encoded in the germline V gene, CDR1 is MGHDK while CDR2 is SYGVNS.

The chain couples TRBV25-1 to TRBJ1-4; 7 junctional bases match TRBD1. This receptor was identified in a man between 18 and 35 years old in good health and CMV-seronegative. The specimen sequenced was PBMCs. The CDR3 has the sequence CASSKGGPKEKLFF. The DNA reads as follows: TGTGCCAGCAGTAAAGGGGGCCCCAAAGAAAAACTGTTTTTT.